Shown below are 8 T cell receptor beta chains from a single sample sequenced in a study of T cell responses to AZD1222 COVID-19 vaccine. Profiled with immunoSEQ multiplex PCR; TCRdb holds only in-frame clones, not every one. The sample holds approximately 120,000 clones, less than 90% seen once. The sequencing here drew on peripheral blood, taken on day 0 of AZD1222 vaccination. The source of these receptors is an adult in good health.

This chain connects TRBV27 to TRBJ1-1, with TRBD1 as a possible D gene (5 bases). Germline CDR1 and CDR2: MNHEY and SMNVEV (reference sequence). The V end was cut by 10 bases, the J end by 0 bases, with 15 bases between. This CDR3 comprises 14 residues. This CDR3 is CATKEGRMNTEAFF. CDR3 DNA sequence: TGTGCCACAAAGGAGGGACGGATGAACACTGAAGCTTTCTTT.

This clone was observed a handful of times. The chain uses TRBV27 and TRBJ2-7, with 7 bases lining up with TRBD2. The V gene end was trimmed by 4 bases and the J gene end by 13 bases; junction bases not matched to a gene: 13. The V gene's germline CDR1 is MNHEY and CDR2 SMNVEV (reference sequence). The CDR3 has 13 amino acids. The CDR3 region has the DNA TGTGCCAGCAGTTCTTTTGGGGGAGGGCCCTGCTACTTC. Translation: CASSSFGGGPCYF.

The chain employs TRBV4-3 and TRBJ2-7; no reliable D call. V lost 1 base to trimming and J lost 1 base, with 11 bases between them. The CDR3 has 15 amino acids. Germline V gene lookup returns CDR1 LGHNA and CDR2 YSLEER. The CDR3 DNA is TGCGCCAGCAGCCAAGTAGTGGCCAGTTCCTACGAGCAGTACTTC. Its translation: CASSQVVASSYEQYF.

This sequence joins TRBV7-9 and TRBJ2-7; TRBD2 matches 8 bases. Germline lookup yields CDR1 SEHNR and CDR2 FQNEAQ (reference sequence). V trimming: 5 bases; J trimming: 2 bases; junction bases outside the gene matches: 8. The CDR3 extends over 15 amino acids. CDR3 coding DNA: TGTGCCAGCAGCAACCCCTCGGGAGGGGCCTACGAGCAGTACTTC. It yields the protein CASSNPSGGAYEQYF.

This rearrangement joins TRBV10-3 to TRBJ2-2, with 9 bases aligning to TRBD1. The germline gives CDR1 ENHRY, CDR2 SYGVKD. V shed 6 bases and J 1 base; nucleotides not matched to a gene: 6. The CDR3 is 16 amino acids. For the CDR3, the DNA is TGTGCCATCAGGAGGGACAGGGACGAGAACACCGGGGAGCTGTTTTTT. It codes for CAIRRDRDENTGELFF.

V gene TRBV27 combines with J gene TRBJ2-1, with 11 bases fitting TRBD2. J lost 4 bases, V lost 5 bases, and 19 bases had no gene match. CDR1 MNHEY and CDR2 SMNVEV come from the germline V gene (reference sequence). This CDR3 region has 20 residues. The CDR3 reads CASSGPGLAVLPFSYNEQFF. The CDR3 DNA reads TGTGCCAGCAGTGGCCCGGGACTAGCGGTTCTCCCCTTCTCTTACAATGAGCAGTTCTTC.

The chain links TRBV4-3 to TRBJ2-3, with 10 bases identical to TRBD1. Germline assignment: CDR1 LGHNA and CDR2 YSLEER. The CDR3 totals 15 residues. The ends lost 3 bases at V and 2 bases at J; junction bases unmatched: 2. The DNA of the CDR3 is TGCGCCAGCAGCCAGGGACAGGGGCACACAGATACGCAGTATTTT. Its protein product is CASSQGQGHTDTQYF.

The chain joins TRBV4-1 to TRBJ2-7; D is unresolved. Deletions cut 0 bases from V and 1 base from J, with 7 bases between. CDR3 length: 14 amino acids. The V gene's germline CDR1 is MGHRA and CDR2 YSYEKL. The CDR3 sequence: CASSQDLGSYEQYF. CDR3 bases: TGCGCCAGCAGCCAAGATTTGGGATCCTACGAGCAGTACTTC.